This T cell receptor (beta chain) was documented in a study of T cells in Graves' hyperthyroidism and ophthalmopathy. Study at large: At the time of initial diagnosis and before any treatment, peripheral blood was collected.

This clonotype showed up many times. It was RNA transcripts that yielded the amplified TCR beta CDR3 regions. The HTBI set primed first-round TCR CDR3 RT-PCR. TCRdb recomputed calls from the multiplex PCR reads with MiXCR, one row per CDR3 protein. The sample holds some 620,000 distinct CDR3 sequences, about a sixth seen once. Germline trimming cut 7 bases from V and 4 bases from J; bases unmatched to any gene: 14. The CDR3 loop spans 18 amino acids. CDR1 and CDR2 (germline): MNHEY, SMNVEV (reference sequence). Graves' hyperthyroidism qualified as stable when ophthalmopathy did not progress within 18 months. Patients aged 18 to 65 had newly diagnosed hyperthyroidism that had lasted under 2 months.

The rearrangement uses TRBV27 and TRBJ2-5; 14 bases line up with TRBD2. This clonotype originated in a woman between 25 and 40 years old with Graves' hyperthyroidism. What was sequenced was blood. CDR3 DNA sequence: TGTGCCAGCAACGGGACTAGCGGGAGTTGGGGTCTAACAGAGACCCAGTACTTC. Protein: CASNGTSGSWGLTETQYF.